This is a list of T cell receptor beta chains from one sample in a study of blood T cell repertoires in COVID-19. Clones were read by immunoSEQ multiplex PCR, and TCRdb kept only the in-frame ones, dropping some. Among about 280,000 clones listed, around 84% were seen once. Sequencing was carried out using PBMCs or T cells enriched from blood (not recorded which). All receptors come from a man aged 40-49 years who had been exposed to COVID-19. Both conserved end residues are part of each CDR3. The D gene is left open where the match is weak. Clone size appears in some rows only: once, few, many, or a class for an expanded clone.

DNA,CDR3,D,J,V,size
TGTGCCAGCAGCCCAGACGGAGTCAGCACTGAAGCTTTCTTT,CASSPDGVSTEAFF,.,TRBJ1-1,TRBV11-3,.
TGTGCCAGCAGTGATCACCGGTCTCCGACAGATACGCAGTATTTT,CASSDHRSPTDTQYF,.,TRBJ2-3,TRBV25-1,.
TGTGCCAGCAGTTTTGTGGGGGGTCAGCCCCAGCATTTT,CASSFVGGQPQHF,.,TRBJ1-5,TRBV12-3/TRBV12-4,.
TGCAGTGCTAGTTCCCCAGGGGGCCTTTCCTACGAGCAGTACTTC,CSASSPGGLSYEQYF,TRBD1,TRBJ2-7,TRBV20-1,.
TGTGCCAGCAGCCTATATGGCTACACCTTC,CASSLYGYTF,.,TRBJ1-2,TRBV5-8,.
TGTGCCAGTAGGGACAGCCTAAACACTGAAGCTTTCTTT,CASRDSLNTEAFF,.,TRBJ1-1,TRBV19,.
TGTGCCAGCAGCCAGGGAGGTGGCTACACCTTC,CASSQGGGYTF,.,TRBJ1-2,TRBV3-1/TRBV3-2,.
TGTGCCAGCAGTTACTCCAATACGCAGTATTTT,CASSYSNTQYF,.,TRBJ2-3,TRBV6-8,.
TGCGCCAGCAGCCACGGACAGGGAGGGGCTGGAAACACCATATATTTT,CASSHGQGGAGNTIYF,TRBD1,TRBJ1-3,TRBV5-1,.
TGTGCCAGCAGCCAGAGGACTAGCGGGAGGGCCCGGTCCTACGAGCAGTACTTC,CASSQRTSGRARSYEQYF,TRBD2,TRBJ2-7,TRBV3-1/TRBV3-2,.
TGTGCCAGCTCACCAAAGGGACAGGGGTTCGATACGCAGTATTTT,CASSPKGQGFDTQYF,TRBD1,TRBJ2-3,TRBV18,.
TGTGCCAGCAGTGATTACAGGGAAGCTTTCTTT,CASSDYREAFF,.,TRBJ1-1,TRBV28,.
TGTGCCAGCAGCTTAGAACAGTATTCACCCCTCCACTTT,CASSLEQYSPLHF,.,TRBJ1-6,TRBV7-8,few
TGTGCCAGCAGCTCAGCACGGGGCGGGAGGATCGCAGATACGCAGTATTTT,CASSSARGGRIADTQYF,TRBD2,TRBJ2-3,TRBV7-2,.
TGTGCCAGCAGGATACCGGGGGCAGATACGCAGTATTTT,CASRIPGADTQYF,.,TRBJ2-3,TRBV6-5,.
TGTGCCAGCAGCTTCGGCGGGGGTCAGCCCCAGCATTTT,CASSFGGGQPQHF,.,TRBJ1-5,TRBV7-9,.
TGTGCCAGCAGTGATATCGGGTCCCGTCTTAACGGGAGAGGCTACGAGCAGTACTTC,CASSDIGSRLNGRGYEQYF,.,TRBJ2-7,TRBV2,.
TGTGCCAGCTCAGGGGACAGACAAGAGACCCAGTACTTC,CASSGDRQETQYF,TRBD1,TRBJ2-5,TRBV18,.
TGTGCCATCAGTGAGAAGGTCGCGGCGAACACCGGGGAGCTGTTTTTT,CAISEKVAANTGELFF,.,TRBJ2-2,TRBV10-3,once
TGTGCCAGCAGTACCGAGGGCGACGAGCAGTACTTC,CASSTEGDEQYF,.,TRBJ2-7,TRBV12-3/TRBV12-4,.
TGTGCCAGCAGCTTGGTCGGCTACGAGCAGTACTTC,CASSLVGYEQYF,.,TRBJ2-7,TRBV5-6,.
TGTGCCAGCAGCGTAGAGGAGGGGACGTATGGCTACACCTTC,CASSVEEGTYGYTF,.,TRBJ1-2,TRBV9,.
TGTGCCAGCAGACAGGGGCCGGCATACGAGCAGTACTTC,CASRQGPAYEQYF,TRBD1,TRBJ2-7,TRBV27,.
TGCGCCAGCAGCAACGACAGGGAAGGGGACATTCAGTACTTC,CASSNDREGDIQYF,TRBD1,TRBJ2-4,TRBV5-1,few
TGTGCCAGCAGCTGGGGGACTAGCGGGAGGACCCAGGGGTTCTTC,CASSWGTSGRTQGFF,TRBD2,TRBJ2-1,TRBV28,.
TGTGCCAGCACGACGACAGCTAGCAATCAGCCCCAGCATTTT,CASTTTASNQPQHF,.,TRBJ1-5,TRBV2,.
TGCGCCAGCAGTGGAGGGACTCCCGGTGGGAAGCAGTACTTC,CASSGGTPGGKQYF,.,TRBJ2-7,TRBV10-1,.
TGTGCCAGCCAGAGACAGGGCTACGAGCAGTACTTC,CASQRQGYEQYF,TRBD1,TRBJ2-7,TRBV12-3/TRBV12-4,.
TGTGCCAGCAGCTTTAGAGGCGGGAGGGCCCTAGATACGCAGTATTTT,CASSFRGGRALDTQYF,TRBD2,TRBJ2-3,TRBV11-3,once
TGCGCCAGCAGCTTGGTGATTCGTACGTCTAGCGGGAAGAATGAGCAGTTCTTC,CASSLVIRTSSGKNEQFF,TRBD2,TRBJ2-1,TRBV5-1,.
TGTGCCACCAGCAGACGTAGAGAGGACAGTTGGGGACGAAACAATCAGCCCCAGCATTTT,CATSRRREDSWGRNNQPQHF,.,TRBJ1-5,TRBV15,few
TGTGCCAGCAGCTATACTAGCGGGAGTCCCAATGAGCAGTTCTTC,CASSYTSGSPNEQFF,TRBD2,TRBJ2-1,TRBV5-4,.
TGTGCCAGCAGTGAAGTTGCCAGGGACACTGAAGCTTTCTTT,CASSEVARDTEAFF,.,TRBJ1-1,TRBV2,many
TGTGCCAGCAGTGTGCCCGGGACAGGGGCGCGTGGGCAGTTCTTC,CASSVPGTGARGQFF,TRBD1,TRBJ2-1,TRBV27,.
TGTGCCAGCAGGTCACCAGGGGGCTTGTACAATGAGCAGTTCTTC,CASRSPGGLYNEQFF,TRBD1,TRBJ2-1,TRBV28,once
TGTGCCAGCAGCCCCTATCGGGGTGGCTACACCTTC,CASSPYRGGYTF,.,TRBJ1-2,TRBV9,.
TGTGCCAGCAGCTTAACGGAGACTCCCTACGAGCAGTACTTC,CASSLTETPYEQYF,.,TRBJ2-7,TRBV7-2,.
TGTGCCAGCAGTCCCTACAGGGCAACTGAAGCTTTCTTT,CASSPYRATEAFF,.,TRBJ1-1,TRBV28,.
TGTGCCACCAGCCGCACCCCGGGACACCAGCAGGCCAAACTAGCGGGACGCCTCTACGAGCAGTACTTC,CATSRTPGHQQAKLAGRLYEQYF,TRBD2,TRBJ2-7,TRBV15,once
TGTGCCAGCAGTTTATCGGGGCTCAGCTCCTACGAGCAGTACTTC,CASSLSGLSSYEQYF,.,TRBJ2-7,TRBV27,.
TGTGCCAGCGCGCCGGGAAGGAACACCGGGGAGCTGTTTTTT,CASAPGRNTGELFF,.,TRBJ2-2,TRBV11-3,.
TGCGCCAGCAGCTTATATGAAGGGAGTGGCTACACCTTC,CASSLYEGSGYTF,.,TRBJ1-2,TRBV5-1,.
TGTGCCAGTCGGGGGGGCAGGCAGCCCCAGCATTTT,CASRGGRQPQHF,.,TRBJ1-5,TRBV21-1,.
TGCAGCGTATCGGGACAGGGACCCGTGGAGCAGTACTTC,CSVSGQGPVEQYF,TRBD1,TRBJ2-7,TRBV29-1,.
TGTGCCAGCAGCCCTAGGTCGTCGCGGGGAAATGAGCAGTTCTTC,CASSPRSSRGNEQFF,.,TRBJ2-1,TRBV3-1/TRBV3-2,.
TGTGCCAGCAGCTTCCTAGCGGGAGCGCCAGATACGCAGTATTTT,CASSFLAGAPDTQYF,TRBD2,TRBJ2-3,TRBV7-3,few
TGTGCCAGCAGCTTCGGCACCCCGGGTGAGCAGTTCTTC,CASSFGTPGEQFF,.,TRBJ2-1,TRBV11-3,.
TGTGCCAGCCAATTCGACAGCCGCGAGCAGTACTTC,CASQFDSREQYF,.,TRBJ2-7,TRBV2,once
TGTGCTAGTGGGTCGGGACAGGGCCTGAATCAGCCCCAGCATTTT,CASGSGQGLNQPQHF,TRBD1,TRBJ1-5,TRBV12-5,.
TGTGCCAGCAGCTCCCCTCGGGGGATCGCGAACACCGGGGAGCTGTTTTTT,CASSSPRGIANTGELFF,.,TRBJ2-2,TRBV11-3,many
TGTGCCAGCAGCCTAGCCCTCGGAAGGGCGGGAGAGGGTGAGCAGTTCTTC,CASSLALGRAGEGEQFF,TRBD2,TRBJ2-1,TRBV11-2,.
TGTGCCAGCAGTTTATGGGGAATCAGGGTCGATAACAATGAGCAGTTCTTC,CASSLWGIRVDNNEQFF,.,TRBJ2-1,TRBV27,.
TGTGCCAGCAGCGTAGCCGGCGGGGGTAGGAATGAGCAGTTCTTC,CASSVAGGGRNEQFF,TRBD2,TRBJ2-1,TRBV9,.
TGTGCCACCAGTGCCACAGGGGGCAATGATTTTGGGGCCAACGTCCTGACTTTC,CATSATGGNDFGANVLTF,TRBD1,TRBJ2-6,TRBV24-1,.
TGTGCCAGCGCGACCAGGCAGGGGATGAGGGAGACCCAGTACTTC,CASATRQGMRETQYF,.,TRBJ2-5,TRBV18,once
TGTGCCTGGAGTGCAAAAGAGACCCAGTACTTC,CAWSAKETQYF,.,TRBJ2-5,TRBV30,.
TGTGCCAGCAGCAAGGCCGGGACCTACGAGCAGTACTTC,CASSKAGTYEQYF,.,TRBJ2-7,TRBV21-1,.
TGCGCCAGCAGCGCGGCACCAGGGGATGAAAAACTGTTTTTT,CASSAAPGDEKLFF,.,TRBJ1-4,TRBV5-1,.
TGTGCCAGCAGTTCACTAGCGGGTGCCTACAATGAGCAGTTCTTC,CASSSLAGAYNEQFF,TRBD2,TRBJ2-1,TRBV6-4,.